These T cell receptor beta chains were read from a single sample in a study of T cell responses to AZD1222 COVID-19 vaccine. The table came from immunoSEQ multiplex PCR; TCRdb's copy has only in-frame clones and leaves some out. This sample has 120,000 or so clones, with around 87% found just once. The sequences come from peripheral blood, collected on day 0 of AZD1222 vaccination. The receptors derive from an adult in good health. Both conserved end residues are part of each CDR3. The D gene is left open where the match is weak. Clone size is shown for a subset of rows, as once, few, many or a class of expanded clone.

TGTGCCAGCAGCCCCGTGATAGCGGGAGTATACGAGCAGTACTTC CASSPVIAGVYEQYF TRBV27 TRBD2 few TRBJ2-7
TGCAGCGTTGCCTCCGGGTATGGGGAAAAACTGTTTTTT CSVASGYGEKLFF TRBV29-1 . few TRBJ1-4
TGTGCCAGCAGCTTAGGGGGAACAGGGATTAACTATGGCTACACCTTC CASSLGGTGINYGYTF TRBV7-2 . once TRBJ1-2
TGTGCCAGCAGGCTACAGGGAATGGGTGAAGCTTTCTTT CASRLQGMGEAFF TRBV12-3/TRBV12-4 . . TRBJ1-1
TGTGCCAGCAGTTCGGCGGGGCACTACGAGCAGTACTTC CASSSAGHYEQYF TRBV27 . once TRBJ2-7
TGTGCCAGCAGGCGCAGAGGATACTCTGGAAACACCATATATTTT CASRRRGYSGNTIYF TRBV6-5 . . TRBJ1-3
TGTGCCAGCAGCTTGCACGGTAACACTGAAGCTTTCTTT CASSLHGNTEAFF TRBV5-6 . . TRBJ1-1
TGTGCCAGCAGCCAAGTGGGTCGACTAGCGGGAATTAATGAGCAGTTCTTC CASSQVGRLAGINEQFF TRBV3-1/TRBV3-2 TRBD2 . TRBJ2-1
TGTGCCAGCAGTTACCCCCCCCAGGGGTGGTGGGAGACCCAGTACTTC CASSYPPQGWWETQYF TRBV6-5 . . TRBJ2-5
TGTGCCAGCAGCTCGACCAGGCCCTTGGATGAGCAGTTCTTC CASSSTRPLDEQFF TRBV11-2 . once TRBJ2-1
TGTGCCAGCAGTCTACGGGACGGACACCTCGTCCCTCCTGAGCAGTTCTTC CASSLRDGHLVPPEQFF TRBV6-6 . . TRBJ2-1
TGTGCCAGTATCGGGGGGACTAGCATATCCTACGAGCAGTACTTC CASIGGTSISYEQYF TRBV28 TRBD2 . TRBJ2-7
TGTGCCAGCACCCGGGGTGGAGGGAATAGCGGGACGGGCGAACAGTTCTTC CASTRGGGNSGTGEQFF TRBV28 TRBD2 . TRBJ2-1
TGTGCCAGCAGCCAAGGGGAGGGGTGGAACATTCAGTACTTC CASSQGEGWNIQYF TRBV3-1/TRBV3-2 TRBD2 . TRBJ2-4
TGTGCCAGCTCACCCCTTATTAGACAGAGCTCTGGAAACACCATATATTTT CASSPLIRQSSGNTIYF TRBV18 . . TRBJ1-3
TGTGCCAGCAGCCGCCGGGGGGAGGCTGAAGCTTTCTTT CASSRRGEAEAFF TRBV3-1/TRBV3-2 . . TRBJ1-1
TGTGCCAGCAGCGTCCGGGACAGGTTTATCACTGAAGCTTTCTTT CASSVRDRFITEAFF TRBV5-5 TRBD1 once TRBJ1-1
TGTGCCAGCAGTTTACAGGGGACAGCCCTCTACGAGCAGTACTTC CASSLQGTALYEQYF TRBV6-5 TRBD1 . TRBJ2-7
TGTGCCAGCAGCTTGGTCAGGAGCGGGAGTTTGAATGAGCAGTTCTTC CASSLVRSGSLNEQFF TRBV7-9 TRBD2 once TRBJ2-1
TGTGCCAGCAGTGACAGGAACTATGGCTACACCTTC CASSDRNYGYTF TRBV9 . . TRBJ1-2
TGCAGCGTTCGGACGGGGGCTGCCTCTGGGGCCAACGTCCTGACTTTC CSVRTGAASGANVLTF TRBV29-1 . . TRBJ2-6
TGTGCCAGTAGTATTTGGGGACAGGGGGCCGTCGGGGAGCTGTTTTTT CASSIWGQGAVGELFF TRBV19 TRBD1 . TRBJ2-2
TGTGCCAGCAGACCCCCGGGACAGAACACTGAAGCTTTCTTT CASRPPGQNTEAFF TRBV28 . once TRBJ1-1
TGTGCCAGCAGAGGACAGGGGGTCTCTGGCTACACCTTC CASRGQGVSGYTF TRBV7-9 TRBD1 . TRBJ1-2
TGTGCCAGCTCGCCCTCAGTAGTCTCCTACGAGCAGTACTTC CASSPSVVSYEQYF TRBV18 . . TRBJ2-7
TGTGCCAGCAGCCAGGAACAGGGGTCTTTCACCGGGGAGCTGTTTTTT CASSQEQGSFTGELFF TRBV4-2 TRBD1 . TRBJ2-2
TGTGCCTGGAGTGCAACAGGGTTTGACGAAAAACTGTTTTTT CAWSATGFDEKLFF TRBV30 . . TRBJ1-4
TGTGCCAGCGGGAGGGGCCGAACCTACGAGCAGTACTTC CASGRGRTYEQYF TRBV27 TRBD2 . TRBJ2-7
TGCGCCAGCAGCTTGGACGGGACTCGAGACAATGAGCAGTTCTTC CASSLDGTRDNEQFF TRBV5-1 . . TRBJ2-1
TGTGCCAGCGCAGGGGGCTCCTACGAGCAGTACTTC CASAGGSYEQYF TRBV28 TRBD1 . TRBJ2-7
TGTGCCAGCAGCGTAGAAGGTTCCGGGCCTGGAAACACCATATATTTT CASSVEGSGPGNTIYF TRBV9 . . TRBJ1-3
TGTGCCAGCAGCCTCAGCAGACAATACGAGCAGTACTTC CASSLSRQYEQYF TRBV3-1/TRBV3-2 . . TRBJ2-7
TGTGCCAGCAGCCAGGGTGTGTCTAATGAAAAACTGTTTTTT CASSQGVSNEKLFF TRBV9 . once TRBJ1-4
TGTGCCAGCAGCTTGGTTTCAGGGTTTGAGGCTGGGGCCAACGTCCTGACTTTC CASSLVSGFEAGANVLTF TRBV5-4 . . TRBJ2-6
TGTGCCAGCAGTTACGGGGCAGGGGGAAGCAATCAGCCCCAGCATTTT CASSYGAGGSNQPQHF TRBV6-2/TRBV6-3 TRBD1 . TRBJ1-5
TGTGCCAGCATGAGGGGTTCAACTAATGAAAAACTGTTTTTT CASMRGSTNEKLFF TRBV2 . once TRBJ1-4
TGTGCCAGCAGTGAGTTGACAGGAGGAGGTGAGACCCAGTACTTC CASSELTGGGETQYF TRBV2 . . TRBJ2-5
TGTGCCAGCAGCCAAGTTTCCGCTAACGGGGAGCAGTTCTTC CASSQVSANGEQFF TRBV3-1/TRBV3-2 . . TRBJ2-1
TGTGCCAGCAGTTACCAGGACCCTAACACTGAAGCTTTCTTT CASSYQDPNTEAFF TRBV6-2/TRBV6-3 . . TRBJ1-1
TGTGCCACCAGCAGAGCCGGAGGGGACAATGAGCAGTTCTTC CATSRAGGDNEQFF TRBV15 . . TRBJ2-1
TGTGCCAGCAGCATGACAGGGGACACTGAAGCTTTCTTT CASSMTGDTEAFF TRBV6-6 TRBD1 . TRBJ1-1
TGTGCCAGTAGTATGGTGCAAGGGGATCCATTCTATGGCTACACCTTC CASSMVQGDPFYGYTF TRBV19 . . TRBJ1-2
TGTGCCAGCACCGGACAGGGGGAGGGCTACGAGCAGTACTTC CASTGQGEGYEQYF TRBV6-5 TRBD1 few TRBJ2-7
TGTGCCAGCTCACCTCGGACGTTCGCTCAGCCCCAGCATTTT CASSPRTFAQPQHF TRBV18 . . TRBJ1-5
TGTGCCAGCAGTTTCAGGGTAAACTATGGCTACACCTTC CASSFRVNYGYTF TRBV12-3/TRBV12-4 . . TRBJ1-2
TGCAGTGCTAGTCGGCGTCCGGGCGTGGGTTCCTACGAGCAGTACTTC CSASRRPGVGSYEQYF TRBV20-1 . . TRBJ2-7
TGTGCCAGCAGCGCCAGCTCCTACAATGAGCAGTTCTTC CASSASSYNEQFF TRBV7-3 . . TRBJ2-1
TGTGCCATTTCCCGGACTCCCTTGGGAACAGATACGCAGTATTTT CAISRTPLGTDTQYF TRBV27 . . TRBJ2-3
TGTGCCAGCAGCCCCACCTGGGGCTATGGCTACACCTTC CASSPTWGYGYTF TRBV12-3/TRBV12-4 . . TRBJ1-2
TGTGCCAGCAGCCCCGGCGGTAATAATCAGCCCCAGCATTTT CASSPGGNNQPQHF TRBV3-1/TRBV3-2 . . TRBJ1-5
TGTGCCAGCAGCTTACGGGCGGGGGGAGCCGAAGAGACCCAGTACTTC CASSLRAGGAEETQYF TRBV7-2 TRBD2 . TRBJ2-5